This T cell receptor beta chain was captured by sequencing in a study of T cells in Graves' hyperthyroidism and ophthalmopathy. Study results and caveats: It was a median about seven months before onset that the model predicted ophthalmopathy.

Trimming left V 6 bases short and J 0 bases short, with 15 bases between. This CDR3 has 17 amino acids. Germline V gives CDR1 MNHNS, CDR2 SASEGT. Recently diagnosed hyperthyroidism of less than 2 months' duration affected patients aged 18 to 65. The source of the PBMCs was 10 ml of fresh peripheral blood. RNA transcripts gave rise to amplified TCR beta CDR3 regions. The TCR CDR3 was amplified in a first-round RT-PCR using the HTBI primer set. TCRdb analysed the multiplex PCR reads with MiXCR anew, one entry per CDR3 protein. The sample lists approximately 400,000 distinct CDR3 sequences, roughly 14% occurring once. This clonotype was detected ten times or more. Its antigen is still unknown.

V and J are TRBV6-1 and TRBJ1-6; D is unresolved. The clonotype was recovered from a man aged 25-40 years with Graves' hyperthyroidism that later progressed to Graves' ophthalmopathy. The source material was blood. DNA for the CDR3: TGTGCCAGCAGCCCGGCGGGTCTGAGCTCCTATAATTCACCCCTCCACTTT. Protein: CASSPAGLSSYNSPLHF.